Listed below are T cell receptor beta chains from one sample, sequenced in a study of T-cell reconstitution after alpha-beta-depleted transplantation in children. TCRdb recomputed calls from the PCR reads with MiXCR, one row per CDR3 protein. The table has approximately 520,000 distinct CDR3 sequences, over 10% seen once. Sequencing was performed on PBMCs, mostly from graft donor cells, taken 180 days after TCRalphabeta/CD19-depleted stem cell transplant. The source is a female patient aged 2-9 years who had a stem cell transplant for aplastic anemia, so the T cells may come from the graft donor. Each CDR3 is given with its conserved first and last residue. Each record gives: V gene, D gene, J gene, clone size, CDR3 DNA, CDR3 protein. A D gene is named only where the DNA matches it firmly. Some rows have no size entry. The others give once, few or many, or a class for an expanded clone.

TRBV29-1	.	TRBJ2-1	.	TGCAGCGTGCCTGTACTAGGGGGAGAAGGGGATGAGCAGTTCTTC	CSVPVLGGEGDEQFF
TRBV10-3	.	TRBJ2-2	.	TGTGCCATCAGTGAGTCTTTGAGGGCCGCAAACACCGGGGAGCTGTTTTTT	CAISESLRAANTGELFF
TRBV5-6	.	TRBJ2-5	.	TGTGCCAGCAGCTTCAGGGCGCTAGTAAACCAAGAGACCCAGTACTTC	CASSFRALVNQETQYF
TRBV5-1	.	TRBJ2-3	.	TGCGCCAGCAGCTTGGATGAGCGTGGCCCCACAGATACGCAGTATTTT	CASSLDERGPTDTQYF
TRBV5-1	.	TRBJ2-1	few	TGCGCCAGCAGCTTGTGGCCAGAGGGGAATGAGCAGTTCTTC	CASSLWPEGNEQFF
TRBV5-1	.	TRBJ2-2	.	TGCGCCAGCAGCTTGATACAGACGAACACCGGGGAGCTGTTTTTT	CASSLIQTNTGELFF
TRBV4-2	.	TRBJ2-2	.	TGTGCCAGCAGCGCGCATGGGCGGCGGGCCGGGGAGCTGTTTTTT	CASSAHGRRAGELFF
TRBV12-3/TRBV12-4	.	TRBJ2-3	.	TGTGCCAGCACCCCCATCCGGGGCACAGATACGCAGTATTTT	CASTPIRGTDTQYF
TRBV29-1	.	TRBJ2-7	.	TGCAGCGTTGAGGGGCTCGATAGCTCCTACGAGCAGTACTTC	CSVEGLDSSYEQYF
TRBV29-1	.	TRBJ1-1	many	TGCAGCGTTTCTCCAAGGGCTCAGAAGACTGAAGCTTTCTTT	CSVSPRAQKTEAFF
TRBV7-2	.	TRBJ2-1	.	TGTGCCAGCAGCTTATTGACTCTCTACAATGAGCAGTTCTTC	CASSLLTLYNEQFF
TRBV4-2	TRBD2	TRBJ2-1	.	TGTGCCAGCAGCCTAGCGACTAGCGGTCTTTACAATGAGCAGTTCTTC	CASSLATSGLYNEQFF
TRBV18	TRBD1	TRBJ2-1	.	TGTGCCAGCTCACACCGCTCGGGACAGGGTTACAATGAGCAGTTCTTC	CASSHRSGQGYNEQFF
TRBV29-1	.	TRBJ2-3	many	TGCAGCGTCGACCCGACCGGCACAGATACGCAGTATTTT	CSVDPTGTDTQYF
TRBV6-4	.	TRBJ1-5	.	TGTGCCAGTCTCCCGCGGGATCAGCCCCAGCATTTT	CASLPRDQPQHF
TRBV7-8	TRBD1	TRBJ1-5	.	TGTGCCAGCAGCTTAGAGTCAGGGGGTCATCAGCCCCAGCATTTT	CASSLESGGHQPQHF
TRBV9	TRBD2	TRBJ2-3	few	TGTGCCAGCAGCGTAGAGGGTAGCGGGAGACCCACAGATACGCAGTATTTT	CASSVEGSGRPTDTQYF
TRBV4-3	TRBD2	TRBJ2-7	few	TGCGCCAGCAGCCAAGATAGGGGACTAGCGGGAATTGAGCAGTACTTC	CASSQDRGLAGIEQYF
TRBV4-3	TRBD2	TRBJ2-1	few	TGCGCCAGCAGCCCCCAACTAGCGGGAGGGAGGAATGAGCAGTTCTTC	CASSPQLAGGRNEQFF
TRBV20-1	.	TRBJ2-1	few	TGCAGTGCTGGGGTTCCTCGCAATGAGCAGTTCTTC	CSAGVPRNEQFF
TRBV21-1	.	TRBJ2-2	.	TGTGCCAGCACCGTGGACAGGCTTCTTGGAAACACCGGGGAGCTGTTTTTT	CASTVDRLLGNTGELFF
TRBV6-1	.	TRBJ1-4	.	TGTGCCAGCTCGAGCAGGCCCTCTAATGAAAAACTGTTTTTT	CASSSRPSNEKLFF
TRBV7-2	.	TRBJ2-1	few	TGTGCCAGCAGCTCCACGGCCCGGGCTAATGAGCAGTTCTTC	CASSSTARANEQFF
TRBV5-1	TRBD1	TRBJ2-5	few	TGCGCCAGCAGCGACGGGACAGCCCAAGAGACCCAGTACTTC	CASSDGTAQETQYF
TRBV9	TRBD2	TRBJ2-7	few	TGTGCCAGCAGCGTAGTTTTTTTAGGCGGGAGGCCGGCCTACGAGCAGTACTTC	CASSVVFLGGRPAYEQYF
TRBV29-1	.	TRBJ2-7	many	TGCAGCGTCGCGGGGTTCTACGAGCAGTACTTC	CSVAGFYEQYF
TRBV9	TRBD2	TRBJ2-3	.	TGTGCCAGCAGCGTTAGGACTAGCGGGAGCACAGATACGCAGTATTTT	CASSVRTSGSTDTQYF
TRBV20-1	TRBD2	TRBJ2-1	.	TGCAGTGCTAGGCAAGGCCGGCTAGCGGGAACCTACAATGAGCAGTTCTTC	CSARQGRLAGTYNEQFF
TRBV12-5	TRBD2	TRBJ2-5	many	TGTGCTAGTGGCCGGCCGGTGGCGGGAGAGGAGACCCAGTACTTC	CASGRPVAGEETQYF
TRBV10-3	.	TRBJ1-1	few	TGTGCCATCAGTGAGACAGGCGAAGCTTTCTTT	CAISETGEAFF
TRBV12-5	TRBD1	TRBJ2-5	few	TGTGCTAGTGCCCCAAAAAGACAGGGGGGGGAGACCCAGTACTTC	CASAPKRQGGETQYF
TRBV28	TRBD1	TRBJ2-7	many	TGTGCCAGCAGTGCGCAGGGGACAGGTAGCTCCTACGAGCAGTACTTC	CASSAQGTGSSYEQYF
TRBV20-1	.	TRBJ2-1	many	TGCAGTGCACCAGCGAGCTCCTACAATGAGCAGTTCTTC	CSAPASSYNEQFF
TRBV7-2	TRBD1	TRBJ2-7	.	TGTGCCAGCAGCTTGGGACAGGTCGGCGAGCAGTACTTC	CASSLGQVGEQYF
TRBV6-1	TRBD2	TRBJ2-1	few	TGTGCCAGCAGTGTTACAGGACTAGCGGGATCCTTCTGCGAGCAGTTCTTC	CASSVTGLAGSFCEQFF
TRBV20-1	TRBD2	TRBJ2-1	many	TGCAGTGCCGCTAGCGGGAGGCCAGACAATGAGCAGTTCTTC	CSAASGRPDNEQFF
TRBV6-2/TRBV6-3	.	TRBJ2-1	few	TGTGCCAGCAAGCCAAGGAGCTCCTACAATGAGCAGTTCTTC	CASKPRSSYNEQFF
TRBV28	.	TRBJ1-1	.	TGTGCCAGCAGTTTGTGGTCAGGGGAGGCTGAAGCTTTCTTT	CASSLWSGEAEAFF
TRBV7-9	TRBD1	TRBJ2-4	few	TGTGCCAGCAGCTCCCCAGACAGGGTCGAAAACATTCAGTACTTC	CASSSPDRVENIQYF
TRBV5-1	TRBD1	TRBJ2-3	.	TGCGCCAGCAGCCCGCAAGGACAGGGAAGACGAGATACGCAGTATTTT	CASSPQGQGRRDTQYF